The 27 T cell receptor beta chains reported below all come from one sample, sequenced in a study of T cell changes during pregnancy in multiple sclerosis (dated 2019 in TCRdb). Libraries were prepared through the immunoSEQ multiplex PCR assay. In TCRdb, the immuneACCESS table is reduced to in-frame sequences with V and J assigned. These tables do not hold every clone; where another copy was compared, an unresolved V gene accounts for under half, and the others remain unexplained. The sample table records 90,000 to 100,000 clones; 90% to 95% of these occur just once. The ten largest clones represent less than 2.5% of the sample. This sample comprised peripheral blood, obtained in the third trimester of pregnancy. The receptors come from a female donor with multiple sclerosis, enrolled in a pregnancy study.

The chain couples TRBV7-9 to TRBJ2-7, with D possibly matching TRBD2 (6 bases). The CDR3 sequence is 13 residues long. Trimming took 2 bases from V and 4 from J, leaving 9 bases between them. Germline V lookup: CDR1 SEHNR, CDR2 FQNEAQ (reference sequence). The CDR3 is CASSLSGGYEQYF. The CDR3 bases are TGTGCCAGCAGCTTATCTGGGGGGTACGAGCAGTACTTC.

The chain carries TRBV30 and TRBJ1-5; D unresolved. The CDR3 is made up of 13 amino acids. V lost 2 bases and J 0 bases, leaving 5 bases between the germline ends. Germline CDR1 and CDR2: GTSNPN and SVGIG (reference sequence). DNA of the CDR3: TGTGCCTGGAGTTCAGATAGCAATCAGCCCCAGCATTTT. This sequence encodes CAWSSDSNQPQHF.

V usage is TRBV19 and J usage is TRBJ1-5; D is perhaps TRBD1 (5 bases). The CDR3 consists of 13 residues. Per germline, CDR1 LNHDA and CDR2 SQIVND (reference sequence). Trimming pared 10 bases from V and 7 bases from J, leaving 17 bases between. The DNA of the CDR3 is TGTGCCACCACCATGGGTTGGGGCCAGCCCCAGCATTTT. It yields the protein CATTMGWGQPQHF.

The count of this clone is one. The genes are TRBV29-1 and TRBJ2-1; TRBD2 agrees at 10 bases. The CDR3 extends over 15 amino acids. The V gene end was trimmed by 3 bases and the J gene end by 4 bases; junction bases not matched to a gene: 6. Germline V gene lookup returns CDR1 SQVTM and CDR2 ANQGSEA. The CDR3 reads CSVDSRLAGYNEQFF. The DNA of the CDR3 is TGCAGCGTTGACTCCAGACTAGCGGGTTACAATGAGCAGTTCTTC.

The rearrangement joins TRBV5-6 to TRBJ2-2, with 11 bases matching TRBD2. The CDR3 consists of 15 residues. The trim removed 5 bases at V and 7 bases at J, leaving 7 bases unmatched. Looked up from germline, CDR1 is SGHDT and CDR2 is YYEEEE. CDR3 in amino acids: CASSFTSGRRGELFF. In DNA, the CDR3 is TGTGCCAGCAGTTTCACTAGCGGGAGACGCGGGGAGCTGTTTTTT.

V usage is TRBV10-3 and J usage is TRBJ2-1, with 10 nucleotides matching TRBD2. Trimming at V came to 6 bases and at J to 6 bases, leaving 8 bases not matched to a gene. The CDR3 spans 15 residues. Germline CDR1 reads ENHRY; CDR2 reads SYGVKD. This CDR3 reads CAISPGLANSNEQFF. The CDR3 DNA follows: TGTGCCATCAGCCCGGGACTAGCGAACTCCAATGAGCAGTTCTTC.

The gene calls are TRBV6-4 and TRBJ2-3, with 8 bases fitting TRBD1. Per the germline V gene, CDR1 is MRHNA and CDR2 is SNTAGT. This CDR3 spans 16 amino acids. V lost 4 bases, J lost 1 base, and 7 bases stayed unmatched. CDR3: CASSATGGQGTDTQYF. The CDR3 region has the DNA TGTGCCAGCAGTGCCACAGGGGGACAGGGCACAGATACGCAGTATTTT.

The rearrangement links TRBV19 to TRBJ1-4; D possibly corresponds to TRBD1 (5 bases). There are 14 residues in the CDR3. Germline V lookup: CDR1 LNHDA, CDR2 SQIVND (reference sequence). Trimming removed 9 bases at V and 6 bases at J, with 17 bases between. As DNA, the CDR3 is TGTGCCAGCACTATAGATTGGGGGGATGAAAAACTGTTTTTT. Translated: CASTIDWGDEKLFF.

The rearrangement links TRBV11-1 to TRBJ2-5; 7 bases line up with TRBD2. This CDR3 contains 15 residues. V was pared by 5 bases and J by 0 bases, with 6 bases of the junction left unmatched. The germline CDR1 and CDR2 sequences are SGHAT and FQDESV (reference sequence). CDR3 amino acids: CASSPILADQETQYF. Written as DNA, the CDR3 is TGTGCCAGCAGCCCAATCCTAGCGGACCAAGAGACCCAGTACTTC.

This sequence joins TRBV18 and TRBJ2-1; 14 bases line up with TRBD2. Germline V CDR1 and CDR2: KGHSH, LQKENI. V shed 0 bases, J shed 6 bases, and the junction held 7 bases outside the gene matches. CDR3 length equals 18 residues. The DNA of the CDR3 is TGTGCCAGCTCACCACCTGGGACTAGCGGGAGTCCTGGCAATGAGCAGTTCTTC. Translating it yields CASSPPGTSGSPGNEQFF.

This clone was seen a single time. The chain joins TRBV5-6 to TRBJ2-1, with D uncertain. Germline V gives CDR1 SGHDT, CDR2 YYEEEE. The CDR3 length is 13 residues. Trimming took off 4 bases at V and 4 bases at J, with 9 bases between the two ends. The CDR3 sequence is CASSPRSYNEQFF. CDR3 nucleotides: TGTGCCAGCAGCCCCCGGAGTTACAATGAGCAGTTCTTC.

This clone was counted a single time. The V and J genes are TRBV28 and TRBJ2-1; D not resolved. This CDR3 contains 11 residues. Trimming shortened V by 7 bases and J by 5 bases, and 6 bases separated the two germline ends. Germline V gives CDR1 MDHEN, CDR2 SYDVKM. The CDR3 region is CASISHNEQFF. The CDR3 bases are TGTGCCAGCATAAGCCACAATGAGCAGTTCTTC.

CDR3 bases: TGTGCCAGCATCTCCCTGGGGGGAGAAGATACGCAGTATTTT. This translates into CASISLGGEDTQYF. V and J are TRBV6-5 and TRBJ2-3, with D perhaps matching TRBD2 (6 bases). Germline V lookup: CDR1 MNHEY, CDR2 SVGAGI. Deletions cut 7 bases from V and 5 bases from J, with 16 bases between. The CDR3 runs to 14 residues.

The V call is TRBV27, the J call TRBJ2-2; D possibly corresponds to TRBD1 (5 bases). Per germline, CDR1 MNHEY and CDR2 SMNVEV (reference sequence). V lost 7 bases and J 0 bases, leaving 18 bases between the germline ends. The CDR3 is made up of 17 amino acids. The CDR3 region has the DNA TGTGCCAGCACCTTGAGTCAGGGATACGCGAACACCGGGGAGCTGTTTTTT. Translated, it gives CASTLSQGYANTGELFF.

The chain employs TRBV2 and TRBJ1-4; D is perhaps TRBD1 (5 bases). Deletions cut 4 bases from V and 5 bases from J, with 8 bases between. This CDR3 has 13 residues. Looked up from germline, CDR1 is SNHLY and CDR2 is FYNNEI. CDR3 in amino acids: CASSVPGNEKLFF. CDR3 bases: TGTGCCAGCAGTGTCCCAGGGAATGAAAAACTGTTTTTT.

This chain joins TRBV27 and TRBJ2-7; a weak D match, TRBD1 (5 bases). The CDR3 covers 15 residues. CDR1 and CDR2 from the germline V gene are MNHEY and SMNVEV (reference sequence). Between the trimmed V and J ends, which lost 3 bases and 2 bases, there was a span of 14 bases. CDR3 sequence reads: CASSFQVPGPYEQYF. The CDR3 DNA follows: TGTGCCAGCAGTTTTCAAGTGCCAGGGCCCTACGAGCAGTACTTC.

The chain has TRBV6-1 and TRBJ1-2; 9 bases line up with TRBD1. Per germline, CDR1 MNHNS and CDR2 SASEGT. The V segment lost 8 bases and the J segment 4 bases; nucleotides outside the gene matches: 11. This CDR3 has 15 residues. The DNA for the CDR3 is TGTGCCAGCGATATTGACAGGGGGTCCTTCTATGGCTACACCTTC. Protein sequence: CASDIDRGSFYGYTF.

CDR3 loop: CASSQVTGIGDEQYF. CDR3 DNA: TGCGCCAGCAGCCAAGTAACAGGGATCGGCGACGAGCAGTACTTC. The gene calls are TRBV4-3 and TRBJ2-7; D is perhaps TRBD1 (6 bases). V lost 1 base to trimming and J lost 5 bases, with 15 bases between them. Germline V lookup: CDR1 LGHNA, CDR2 YSLEER. The CDR3 totals 15 residues.

The chain links TRBV19 to TRBJ1-3; 8 bases align to TRBD1. V lost 6 bases, J lost 1 base, and 8 bases stayed unmatched. The CDR3 length is 16 residues. Per germline, CDR1 LNHDA and CDR2 SQIVND (reference sequence). Here the CDR3 DNA reads TGTGCCAGTAGCACAGGGGGTACCTTTTCTGGAAACACCATATATTTT. Amino acid sequence: CASSTGGTFSGNTIYF.

The genes are TRBV28 and TRBJ2-6, with 8 bases matching TRBD1. CDR1 is MDHEN and CDR2 is SYDVKM in the germline V gene. Unmatched junction bases numbered 6, after V lost 4 bases and J lost 1 base. CDR3 size: 17 residues. The CDR3 DNA reads as TGTGCCAGCAGTTACCAGGGGGCGGGATCTGGGGCCAACGTCCTGACTTTC. Translation gives CASSYQGAGSGANVLTF.

V gene TRBV5-6 combines with J gene TRBJ2-1; TRBD2 aligns across 10 bases. V dropped 4 bases and J dropped 4; count of bases not matched to a gene: 5. The CDR3 has 15 residues. Germline V gene data show CDR1 as SGHDT and CDR2 as YYEEEE. CDR3 in amino acids: CASSLLAGDYNEQFF. CDR3 DNA: TGTGCCAGCAGCCTGCTAGCGGGAGATTACAATGAGCAGTTCTTC. Full variable domain (rest looked up from reference TRBV5-6 and TRBJ2-1): DAGVTQSPTHLIKTRGQQVTLRCSPKSGHDTVSWYQQALGQGPQFIFQYYEEEERQRGNFPDRFSGHQFPNYSSELNVNALLLGDSALYLCASSLLAGDYNEQFFGPGTRLTVL.

The chain combines TRBV19 with TRBJ2-7; TRBD2 aligns across 8 bases. This CDR3 is built from 14 residues. V shed 5 bases, J shed 4 bases, and the junction held 7 bases outside the gene matches. Per the germline V gene, CDR1 is LNHDA and CDR2 is SQIVND (reference sequence). CDR3 sequence: CASSRLAGEYEQYF. The CDR3 DNA sequence: TGTGCCAGTAGTCGCCTAGCGGGCGAGTACGAGCAGTACTTC.

V is TRBV4-2 and J is TRBJ2-7; D is undetermined. Germline V gives CDR1 LGHNA, CDR2 YNFKEQ. The ends were cut back, 0 bases at V and 1 base at J, with 4 bases in the middle. The CDR3 is 13 amino acids. As DNA, the CDR3 is TGTGCCAGCAGCCAAGAGCTATCCTACGAGCAGTACTTC. Encoded protein: CASSQELSYEQYF.

This clone was observed a single time. The chain couples TRBV6-5 to TRBJ2-1; 7 positions match TRBD2. V was pared by 6 bases and J by 9 bases, with 8 bases of the junction left unmatched. The CDR3 covers 13 residues. Germline V gene data show CDR1 as MNHEY and CDR2 as SVGAGI. CDR3 protein: CASSPPGGREQFF. For the CDR3, the DNA is TGTGCCAGCAGCCCCCCGGGGGGACGTGAGCAGTTCTTC.

This chain connects TRBV19 to TRBJ2-4; maybe TRBD1 (8 bases). The CDR3 length is 19 residues. V gave up 1 base and J gave up 7 bases, with 26 bases separating them. CDR1 and CDR2 from the germline V gene are LNHDA and SQIVND (reference sequence). CDR3 protein: CASSIADRVRGGGRNIQYF. The CDR3 nucleotides are TGTGCCAGTAGTATAGCGGACAGGGTCCGTGGGGGAGGGCGGAACATTCAGTACTTC.

This sequence joins TRBV19 and TRBJ1-2; 7 nucleotides align to TRBD1. Looked up from germline, CDR1 is LNHDA and CDR2 is SQIVND (reference sequence). The CDR3 is 12 residues long. V shed 6 bases, J shed 6 bases, and the junction held 4 bases outside the gene matches. The CDR3 coding sequence is TGTGCCAGTAGGAGGGGGCAGGATGGCTACACCTTC. Protein: CASRRGQDGYTF.

The genes are TRBV21-1 and TRBJ1-1; no check of the table's D call, TRBD1, against the DNA was made. TRBV21-1 is recorded as a pseudogene. The CDR3 spans 17 residues. The CDR3 coding sequence is TGTGCCAGCAGCAGGACAGGGTTTGATTATATTTACACTGAAGCTTTCTTT. Translating it yields CASSRTGFDYIYTEAFF.